Described below is a single TCR beta chain sequence and its context. What it binds is not known. Only in-frame clones appear in the TCRdb table, and some are missing; sequencing was by immunoSEQ multiplex PCR. The sample lists tens of thousands of clones; around 81% were seen once. These data originate in a study of somatic mutations in cytotoxic T cells in rheumatoid arthritis. Study context: Some V beta antibody-stained T-cell populations were flow-sorted at nearly 100% purity, including V beta1+ cells sequenced for TCRB.

V was trimmed by 1 base and J by 6 bases, leaving 15 bases between them. Per the germline V gene, CDR1 is SGHTA and CDR2 is FQGTGA. The CDR3 is made up of 15 amino acids. Whole-study results and caveats: The top CD8+ clone topped 20% of CD8+ cells in about an eighth of the roughly 65 patients. The study found CD8+ clonality increased with age in rheumatoid arthritis patients, not healthy controls.

Isolation of the CD4+ and CD8+ populations was accomplished via positive magnetic bead selection, with purity assessed by flow cytometry. The sample comprised CD8+ T cells sorted from blood. V is TRBV7-3 and J is TRBJ1-2; D possibly corresponds to TRBD1 (5 bases). The sequence was obtained from an adult with rheumatoid arthritis. The CDR3 sequence: CASSLNPGRGDGYTF. The CDR3 nucleotides are TGTGCCAGCAGCTTAAACCCGGGGCGCGGCGATGGCTACACCTTC.